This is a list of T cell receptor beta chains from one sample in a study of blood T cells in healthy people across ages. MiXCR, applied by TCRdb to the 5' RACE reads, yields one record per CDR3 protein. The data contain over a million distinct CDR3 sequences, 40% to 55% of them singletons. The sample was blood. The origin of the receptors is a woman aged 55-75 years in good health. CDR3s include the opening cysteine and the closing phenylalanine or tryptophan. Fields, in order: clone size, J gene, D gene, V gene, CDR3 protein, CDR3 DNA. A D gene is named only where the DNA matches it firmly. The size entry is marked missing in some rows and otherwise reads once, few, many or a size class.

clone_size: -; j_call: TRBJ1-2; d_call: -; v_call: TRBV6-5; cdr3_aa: CASSSTPGRSFYGYTF; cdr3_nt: TGTGCCAGCAGTTCCACGCCGGGACGGAGTTTCTATGGCTACACCTTC
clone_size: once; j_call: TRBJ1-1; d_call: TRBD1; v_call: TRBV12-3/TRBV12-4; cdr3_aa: CASSSRQGWNTEAFF; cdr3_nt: TGTGCCAGCAGTTCGCGACAGGGCTGGAACACTGAAGCTTTCTTT
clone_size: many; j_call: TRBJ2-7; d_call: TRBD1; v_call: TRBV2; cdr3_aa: CASSGDRYEQYF; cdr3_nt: TGTGCCAGCAGCGGGGACAGGTACGAGCAGTACTTC
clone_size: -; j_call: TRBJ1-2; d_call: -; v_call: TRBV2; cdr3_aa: CASNGKGSNYGYTF; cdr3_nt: TGTGCCAGCAATGGGAAGGGTTCTAACTATGGCTACACCTTC
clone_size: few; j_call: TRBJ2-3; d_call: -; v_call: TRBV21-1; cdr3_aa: CASSKELAGADTQYF; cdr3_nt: TGTGCCAGCAGCAAAGAGCTAGCGGGAGCAGATACGCAGTATTTT
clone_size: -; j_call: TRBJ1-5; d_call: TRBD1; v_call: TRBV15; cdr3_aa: CATTPRDSNNQPQHF; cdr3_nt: TGTGCCACCACCCCAAGGGACAGCAATAATCAGCCCCAGCATTTT
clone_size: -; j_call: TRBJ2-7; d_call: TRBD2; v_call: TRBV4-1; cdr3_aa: CASSQEPSGSDTYEQYF; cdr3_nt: TGCGCCAGCAGCCAGGAACCTAGCGGGAGCGACACCTACGAGCAGTACTTC
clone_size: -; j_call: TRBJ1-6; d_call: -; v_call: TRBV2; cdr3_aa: CASSELGTLSPPHF; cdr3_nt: TGTGCCAGCAGTGAACTGGGAACTCTATCACCCCCCCACTTT
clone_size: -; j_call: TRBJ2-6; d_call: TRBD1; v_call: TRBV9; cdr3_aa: CASSVYGTGVRAGANVLTF; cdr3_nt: TGTGCCAGCAGCGTATACGGGACAGGGGTAAGGGCTGGGGCCAACGTCCTGACTTTC
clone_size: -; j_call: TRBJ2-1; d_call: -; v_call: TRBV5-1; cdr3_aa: CASSLVTDNEQFF; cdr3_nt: TGCGCCAGCAGCTTGGTTACGGACAATGAGCAGTTCTTC
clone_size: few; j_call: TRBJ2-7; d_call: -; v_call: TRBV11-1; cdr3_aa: CASSSGTPHGQYF; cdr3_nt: TGTGCCAGCAGCTCCGGGACTCCCCACGGGCAGTACTTC
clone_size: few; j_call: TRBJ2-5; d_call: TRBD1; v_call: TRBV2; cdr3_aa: CASTWAGGQETQYF; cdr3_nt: TGTGCCAGCACCTGGGCAGGGGGACAAGAGACCCAGTACTTC
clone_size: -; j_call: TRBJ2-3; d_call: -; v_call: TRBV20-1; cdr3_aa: CSARDWGGRGPSRYAYF; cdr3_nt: TGCAGTGCTAGAGATTGGGGTGGCAGGGGACCTTCCAGATACGCGTATTTT
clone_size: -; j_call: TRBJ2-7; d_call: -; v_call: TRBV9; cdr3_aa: CASSVATGRDQYF; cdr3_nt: TGTGCCAGCAGCGTAGCTACGGGGCGCGACCAGTACTTC
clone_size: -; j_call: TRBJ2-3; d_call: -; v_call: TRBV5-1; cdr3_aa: CASSLEVSPDTQYF; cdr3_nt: TGCGCCAGCAGCTTGGAAGTCTCGCCAGATACGCAGTATTTT
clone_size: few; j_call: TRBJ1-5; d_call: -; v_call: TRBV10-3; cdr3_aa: CAISEYLGNQPQHF; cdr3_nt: TGTGCCATCAGTGAGTACCTAGGCAATCAGCCCCAGCATTTT
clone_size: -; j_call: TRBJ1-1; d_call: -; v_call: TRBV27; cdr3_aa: CASSFQGGDTEAFF; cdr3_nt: TGTGCCAGCAGTTTTCAGGGAGGTGACACTGAAGCTTTCTTT
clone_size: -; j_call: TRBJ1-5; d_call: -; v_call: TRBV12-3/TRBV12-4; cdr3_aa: CASRSPGHRNQPQHF; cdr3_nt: TGTGCCAGCAGGTCCCCCGGACACCGCAATCAGCCCCAGCATTTT
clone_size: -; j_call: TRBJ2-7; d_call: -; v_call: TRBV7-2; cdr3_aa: CASSLVARYEQYF; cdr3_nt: TGTGCCAGCAGCTTAGTCGCGCGCTACGAGCAGTACTTC
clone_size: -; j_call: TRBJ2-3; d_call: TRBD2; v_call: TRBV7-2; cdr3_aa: CASSPGLAGKTDTQYF; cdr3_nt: TGTGCCAGCAGCCCGGGACTAGCGGGAAAGACAGATACGCAGTATTTT
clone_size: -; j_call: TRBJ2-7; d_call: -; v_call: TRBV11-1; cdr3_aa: CASSLGGIGNEQYF; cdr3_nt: TGTGCCAGCAGCTTAGGCGGAATTGGTAACGAGCAGTACTTC
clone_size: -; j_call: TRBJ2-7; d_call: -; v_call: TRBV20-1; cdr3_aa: CSARDLTEQYF; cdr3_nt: TGCAGTGCTAGAGACCTAACCGAGCAGTACTTC
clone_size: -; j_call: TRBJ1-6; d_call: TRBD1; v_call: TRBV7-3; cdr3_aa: CASSLDRGGSPLHF; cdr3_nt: TGTGCCAGCAGCTTAGACAGGGGCGGCTCACCCCTCCACTTT
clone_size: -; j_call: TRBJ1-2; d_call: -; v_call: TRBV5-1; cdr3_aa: CASSREGGGGYTF; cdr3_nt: TGCGCCAGCAGCCGGGAGGGAGGTGGCGGCTACACCTTC
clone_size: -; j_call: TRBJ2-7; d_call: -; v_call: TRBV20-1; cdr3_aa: CSARRAQSFYEQYF; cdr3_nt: TGCAGTGCTAGACGGGCTCAGAGCTTTTACGAGCAGTACTTC
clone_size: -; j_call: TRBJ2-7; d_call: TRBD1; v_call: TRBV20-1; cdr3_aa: CSAQQGSVGEQYF; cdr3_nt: TGCAGTGCCCAACAGGGGAGTGTAGGCGAGCAGTACTTC
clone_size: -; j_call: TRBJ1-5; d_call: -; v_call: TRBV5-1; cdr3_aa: CASSLEGHQPQHF; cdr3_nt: TGCGCCAGCAGCTTGGAAGGGCATCAGCCCCAGCATTTT
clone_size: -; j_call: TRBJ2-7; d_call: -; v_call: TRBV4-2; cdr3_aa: CASSQVGDYEQYF; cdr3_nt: TGTGCCAGCAGCCAAGTTGGGGACTACGAGCAGTACTTC
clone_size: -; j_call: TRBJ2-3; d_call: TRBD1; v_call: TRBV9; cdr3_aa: CASSAVAGGTGSTDTQYF; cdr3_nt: TGTGCCAGCAGCGCCGTCGCTGGCGGGACAGGGAGCACAGATACGCAGTATTTT
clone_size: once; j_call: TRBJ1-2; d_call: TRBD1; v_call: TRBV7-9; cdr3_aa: CASSSQDRRYGYTF; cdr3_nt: TGTGCCAGCAGCTCCCAGGACAGGCGCTATGGCTACACCTTC
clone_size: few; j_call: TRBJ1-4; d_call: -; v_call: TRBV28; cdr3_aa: CASSFGSHPSNEKLFF; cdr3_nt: TGTGCCAGCAGTTTTGGTAGCCACCCGTCTAATGAAAAACTGTTTTTT
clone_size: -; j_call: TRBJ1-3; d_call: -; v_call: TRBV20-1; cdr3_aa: CSATPSVSGGFRRNTIYF; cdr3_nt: TGCAGTGCTACCCCCTCTGTGTCGGGGGGGTTCAGGAGAAACACCATATATTTT
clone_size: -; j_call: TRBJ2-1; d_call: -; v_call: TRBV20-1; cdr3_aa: CSSSQLINNEQFF; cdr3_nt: TGCAGTTCTAGCCAGCTTATTAACAATGAGCAGTTCTTC
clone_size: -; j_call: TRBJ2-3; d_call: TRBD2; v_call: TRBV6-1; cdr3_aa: CASSVGRSGGTDTQYF; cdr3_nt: TGTGCCAGCAGTGTAGGACGTAGCGGGGGCACTGATACGCAGTATTTT
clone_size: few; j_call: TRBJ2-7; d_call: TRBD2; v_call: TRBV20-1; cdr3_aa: CSAPRTSGTYEQYF; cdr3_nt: TGCAGTGCTCCCCGGACTAGCGGGACCTACGAGCAGTACTTC
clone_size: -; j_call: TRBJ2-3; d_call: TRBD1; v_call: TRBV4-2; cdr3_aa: CASSQAHSTGEDTQYF; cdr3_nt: TGTGCCAGCAGCCAAGCCCACTCGACAGGGGAAGATACGCAGTATTTT
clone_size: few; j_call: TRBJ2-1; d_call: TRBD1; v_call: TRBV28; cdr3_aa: CASSLGGPGGRNEQFF; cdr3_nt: TGTGCCAGCAGTTTAGGTGGCCCAGGGGGCAGGAATGAGCAGTTCTTC
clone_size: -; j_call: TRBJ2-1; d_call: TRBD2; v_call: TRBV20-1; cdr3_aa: CSARCPGGSYNEQFF; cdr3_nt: TGCAGTGCTAGATGTCCAGGCGGGAGTTATAATGAGCAGTTCTTC